This T cell receptor beta chain was recorded in a study of blood T cell repertoires in COVID-19 (TCRdb year 2020). In the study overall: Samples from collaborators originated in the United States, Italy and Spain and spanned both the acute and convalescent phases of COVID-19. The material from the prospective study consisted of cDNA or gDNA derived from T cells, B-cell-depleted T cells, or PBMCs. The dataset comprised deeply sampled blood TCRbeta repertoires from subjects exposed to, actively infected with, or recovered from COVID-19. The repertoires were released in a freely available public database meant as a resource for research on the immune response to SARS-CoV-2. Samples were obtained from the ongoing ImmuneRACE study (first 160 participants) and from about 1,300 subjects provided by 6 global collaborators. Nearly every sample came with metadata listing a de-identified subject ID, COVID-19 status, age in years and sex. Where available, HLA class I and class II types were obtained from metadata supplied by the sample provider rather than from assay-based typing.

Germline trimming amounts to 5 bases on V and 10 bases on J, with 5 as the count of junction bases outside the gene matches. From a lookup of the germline V gene, CDR1 and CDR2 are SGHTA and FQGTGA. The CDR3 starts with the cysteine, ends with the phenylalanine, and has 13 residues. The entry retains the CDR3 DNA only, 39 bases that are in frame from base 1. A remark on this clone: There is no known antigen for this receptor. The record has no base qualities; no much larger clone is one base away. Other DNA sequences in this specimen translate into the identical CDR3.

The immunoSEQ Assay, a bias-controlled multiplex PCR, was used to amplify TCRbeta CDR3 regions from genomic DNA. The study's processing was this. Nucleated cell counts per sample were estimated from amplification of reference gene primers within the assay. Sequence reads were collapsed and filtered to measure the absolute abundance of every unique TCRbeta CDR3 rearrangement. For each sample, productive Simpson clonality was calculated by taking the square root of Simpson's diversity index across productive rearrangements. TCRdb mirrors the immuneACCESS table, restricted to in-frame sequences. Some clones are absent from its copies; in checked studies, under half trace to an unresolved V gene, and the reason for the others is unknown. For V, J and clone size, that table is used; D and trimming come from the DNA. The sample table lists 150,000 to 200,000 clones, around 84% of them with a count of one. The biggest ten clones account for roughly 19% of the sample.

The collaborating institutions used their own protocols to collect whole blood in K2EDTA tubes. For TCRbeta analysis, collaborators shipped samples in one of three forms: frozen whole blood, isolated PBMCs, or DNA extracted from either of those sample types. Overall study results and their limits: The amount of clinical and demographic metadata varied by source and participant and was provided uncurated.

The TCR sequence derives from a woman over 75 with acute or convalescent COVID-19. Sequenced input: peripheral blood. The rearranged segments are TRBV7-3 and TRBJ2-1; 10 nucleotides in the junction match TRBD1. This receptor has the CDR3 CASSLTGGSEQFF. The DNA sequence is TGTGCCAGCAGCCTGACAGGGGGCTCCGAGCAGTTCTTC. The variable domain in full, with residues beyond the CDR3 obtained from the reference TRBV7-3 and TRBJ2-1 genes, is GAGVSQTPSNKVTEKGKYVELRCDPISGHTALYWYRQSLGQGPEFLIYFQGTGAADDSGLPNDRFFAVRPEGSVSTLKIQRTERGDSAVYLCASSLTGGSEQFFGPGTRLTVL.